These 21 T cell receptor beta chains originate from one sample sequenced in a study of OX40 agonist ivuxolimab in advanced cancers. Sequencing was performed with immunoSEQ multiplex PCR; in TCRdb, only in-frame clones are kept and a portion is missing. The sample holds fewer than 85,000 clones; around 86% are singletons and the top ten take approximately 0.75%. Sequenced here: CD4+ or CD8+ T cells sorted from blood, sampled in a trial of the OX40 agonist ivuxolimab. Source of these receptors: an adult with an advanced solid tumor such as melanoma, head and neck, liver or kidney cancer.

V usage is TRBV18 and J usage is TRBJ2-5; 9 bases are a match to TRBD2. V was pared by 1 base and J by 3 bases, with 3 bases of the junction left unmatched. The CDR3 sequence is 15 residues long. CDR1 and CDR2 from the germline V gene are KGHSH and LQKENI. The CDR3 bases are TGTGCCAGCTCACCACAGCGGGGGGCAGAAGAGACCCAGTACTTC. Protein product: CASSPQRGAEETQYF. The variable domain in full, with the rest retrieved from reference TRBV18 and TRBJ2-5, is NAGVMQNPRHLVRRRGQEARLRCSPMKGHSHVYWYRQLPEEGLKFMVYLQKENIIDESGMPKERFSAEFPKEGPSILRIQQVVRGDSAAYFCASSPQRGAEETQYFGPGTRLLVL.

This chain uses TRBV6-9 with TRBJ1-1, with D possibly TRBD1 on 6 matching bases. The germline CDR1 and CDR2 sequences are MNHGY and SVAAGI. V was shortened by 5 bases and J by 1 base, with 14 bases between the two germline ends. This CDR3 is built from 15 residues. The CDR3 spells CASSHEWTANTEAFF. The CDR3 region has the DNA TGTGCCAGCAGTCATGAGTGGACAGCGAACACTGAAGCTTTCTTT.

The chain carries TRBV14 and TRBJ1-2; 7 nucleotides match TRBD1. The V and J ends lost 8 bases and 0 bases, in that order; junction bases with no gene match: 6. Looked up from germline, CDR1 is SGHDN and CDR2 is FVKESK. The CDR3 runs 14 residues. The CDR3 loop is CASRRTGANYGYTF. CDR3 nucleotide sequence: TGTGCCAGCCGGAGGACAGGAGCTAACTATGGCTACACCTTC.

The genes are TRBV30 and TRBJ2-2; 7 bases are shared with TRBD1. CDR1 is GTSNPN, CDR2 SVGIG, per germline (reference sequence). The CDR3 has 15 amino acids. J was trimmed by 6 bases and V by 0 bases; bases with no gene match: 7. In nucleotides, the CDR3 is TGTGCCTGGAGTGTAAGGACAGGCTGGCCCGGGGAGCTGTTTTTT. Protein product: CAWSVRTGWPGELFF.

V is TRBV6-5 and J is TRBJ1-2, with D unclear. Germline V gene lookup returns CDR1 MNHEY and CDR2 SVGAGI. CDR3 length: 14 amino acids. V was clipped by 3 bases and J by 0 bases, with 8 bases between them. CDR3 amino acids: CASSYKGPNYGYTF. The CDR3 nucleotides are TGTGCCAGCAGTTATAAGGGCCCTAACTATGGCTACACCTTC.

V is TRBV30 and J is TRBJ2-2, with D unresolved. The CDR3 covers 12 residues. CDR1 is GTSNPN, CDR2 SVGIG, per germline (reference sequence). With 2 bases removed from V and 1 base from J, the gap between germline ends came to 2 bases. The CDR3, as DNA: TGTGCCTGGAGTCGGAACACCGGGGAGCTGTTTTTT. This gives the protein CAWSRNTGELFF.

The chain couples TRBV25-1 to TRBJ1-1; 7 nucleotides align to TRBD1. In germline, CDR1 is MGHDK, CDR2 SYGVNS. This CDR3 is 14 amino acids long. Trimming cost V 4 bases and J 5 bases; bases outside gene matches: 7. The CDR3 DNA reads TGTGCCAGCAGTGGTCTTAGACAGGGTACTGAAGCTTTCTTT. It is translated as CASSGLRQGTEAFF.

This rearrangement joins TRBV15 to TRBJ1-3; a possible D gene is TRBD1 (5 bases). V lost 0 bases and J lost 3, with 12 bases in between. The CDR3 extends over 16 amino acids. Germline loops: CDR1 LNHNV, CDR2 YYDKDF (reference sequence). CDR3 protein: CATSRDDSGSGNTIYF. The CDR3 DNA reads TGTGCCACCAGCAGAGATGACAGTGGGAGTGGAAACACCATATATTTT. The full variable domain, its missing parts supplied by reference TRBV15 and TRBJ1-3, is DAMVIQNPRYQVTQFGKPVTLSCSQTLNHNVMYWYQQKSSQAPKLLFHYYDKDFNNEADTPDNFQSRRPNTSFCFLDIRSPGLGDTAMYLCATSRDDSGSGNTIYFGEGSWLTVV.

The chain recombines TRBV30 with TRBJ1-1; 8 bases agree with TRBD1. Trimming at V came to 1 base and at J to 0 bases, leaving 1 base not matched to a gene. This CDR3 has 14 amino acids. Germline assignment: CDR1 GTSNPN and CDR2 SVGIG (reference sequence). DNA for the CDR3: TGTGCCTGGAGTGCGGACAGGGTGAACACTGAAGCTTTCTTT. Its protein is CAWSADRVNTEAFF. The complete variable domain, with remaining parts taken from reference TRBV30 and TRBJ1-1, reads SQTIHQWPATLVQPVGSPLSLECTVEGTSNPNLYWYRQAAGRGLQLLFYSVGIGQISSEVPQNLSASRPQDRQFILSSKKLLLSDSGFYLCAWSADRVNTEAFFGQGTRLTVV.

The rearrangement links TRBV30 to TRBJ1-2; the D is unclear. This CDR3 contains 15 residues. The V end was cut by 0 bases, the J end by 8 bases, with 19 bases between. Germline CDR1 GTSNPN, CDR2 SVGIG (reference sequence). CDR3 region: CAWSVLGRQSGGYTF. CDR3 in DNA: TGTGCCTGGAGTGTACTCGGGCGGCAGTCGGGCGGCTACACCTTC.

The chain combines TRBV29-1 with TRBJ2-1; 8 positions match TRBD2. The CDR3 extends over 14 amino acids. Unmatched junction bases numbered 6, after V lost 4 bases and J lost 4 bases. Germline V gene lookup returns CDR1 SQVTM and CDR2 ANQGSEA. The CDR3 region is CSVAPGRGYNEQFF. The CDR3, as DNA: TGCAGCGTTGCCCCCGGGAGGGGATACAATGAGCAGTTCTTC.

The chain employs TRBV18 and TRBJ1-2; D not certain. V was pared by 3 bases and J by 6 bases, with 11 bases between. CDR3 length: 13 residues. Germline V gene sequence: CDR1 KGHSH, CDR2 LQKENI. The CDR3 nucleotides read TGTGCCAGCTCACCTCGCGACGTACATGGCTACACCTTC. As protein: CASSPRDVHGYTF. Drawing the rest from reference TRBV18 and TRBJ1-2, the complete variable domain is NAGVMQNPRHLVRRRGQEARLRCSPMKGHSHVYWYRQLPEEGLKFMVYLQKENIIDESGMPKERFSAEFPKEGPSILRIQQVVRGDSAAYFCASSPRDVHGYTFGSGTRLTVV.

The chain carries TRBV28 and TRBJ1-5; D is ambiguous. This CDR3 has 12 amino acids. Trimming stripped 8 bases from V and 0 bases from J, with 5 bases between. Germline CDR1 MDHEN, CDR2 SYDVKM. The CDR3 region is CASGVSNQPQHF. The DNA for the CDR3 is TGTGCCAGCGGCGTTAGCAATCAGCCCCAGCATTTT.

The CDR3 DNA follows: TGTGCCACCAGCAGAGAGACAGGTACTTACGAGCAGTACTTC. Protein product: CATSRETGTYEQYF. The V and J genes are TRBV15 and TRBJ2-7, with D perhaps TRBD1 (6 bases). The CDR3 contains 14 residues. Germline values: CDR1 LNHNV, CDR2 YYDKDF (reference sequence). Trimming shortened V by 0 bases and J by 4 bases, and 10 bases separated the two germline ends.

The CDR3 coding sequence is TGTGCCAGCAGCCCCTTTGGACCGGTTCGAGTCTCTGAGCAGTTCTTC. Its protein product is CASSPFGPVRVSEQFF. The V call is TRBV11-2, the J call TRBJ2-1; D not resolved. CDR1 SGHAT and CDR2 FQNNGV come from the germline V gene. This CDR3 region has 16 residues. V was shortened by 5 bases and J by 9 bases, with 23 bases between the two germline ends.

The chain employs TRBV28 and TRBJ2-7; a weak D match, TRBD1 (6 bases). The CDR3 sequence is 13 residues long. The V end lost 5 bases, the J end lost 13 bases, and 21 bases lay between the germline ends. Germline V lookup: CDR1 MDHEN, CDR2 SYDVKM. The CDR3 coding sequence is TGTGCCAGCAGTCCTCACTTAGGGGACACCGCCTACTTC. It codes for CASSPHLGDTAYF.

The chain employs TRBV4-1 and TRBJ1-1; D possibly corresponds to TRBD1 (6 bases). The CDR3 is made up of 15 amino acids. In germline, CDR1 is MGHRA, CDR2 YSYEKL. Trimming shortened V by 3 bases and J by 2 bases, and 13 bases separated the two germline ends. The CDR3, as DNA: TGCGCCAGCAGCCAGAAGACAGGAATTAACACTGAAGCTTTCTTT. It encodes CASSQKTGINTEAFF.

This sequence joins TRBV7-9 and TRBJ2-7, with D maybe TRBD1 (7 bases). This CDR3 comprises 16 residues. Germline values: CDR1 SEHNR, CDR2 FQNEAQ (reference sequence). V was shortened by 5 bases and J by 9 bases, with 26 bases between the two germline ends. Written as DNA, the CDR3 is TGTGCCAGCAGCGCAACCTCCAGGGGGGCCTTTGAAGGGCAGTACTTC. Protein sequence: CASSATSRGAFEGQYF.

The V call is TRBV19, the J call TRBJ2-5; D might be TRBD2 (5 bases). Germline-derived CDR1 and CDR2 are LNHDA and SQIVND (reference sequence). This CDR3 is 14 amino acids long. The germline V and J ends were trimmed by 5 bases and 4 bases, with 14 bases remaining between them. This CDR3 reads CASSRDYVGETQYF. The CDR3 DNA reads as TGTGCCAGTAGTCGCGACTATGTGGGAGAGACCCAGTACTTC.

CDR3 protein: CASSLVGGRGGAGYTF. The CDR3 DNA reads TGTGCCAGCAGCTTAGTGGGGGGCCGGGGAGGCGCTGGCTACACCTTC. V usage is TRBV7-2 and J usage is TRBJ1-2; TRBD1 might be the D (6 bases). This CDR3 is built from 16 residues. CDR1 is SGHTA, CDR2 FQGNSA, per germline. V was trimmed by 1 base and J by 7 bases, leaving 19 bases between them.

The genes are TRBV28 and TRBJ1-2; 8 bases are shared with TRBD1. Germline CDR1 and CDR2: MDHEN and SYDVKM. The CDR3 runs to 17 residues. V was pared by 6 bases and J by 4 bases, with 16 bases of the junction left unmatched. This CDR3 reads CASRKPTGAPGSYGYTF. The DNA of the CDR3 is TGTGCCAGCAGAAAACCGACAGGGGCCCCCGGGTCCTATGGCTACACCTTC.